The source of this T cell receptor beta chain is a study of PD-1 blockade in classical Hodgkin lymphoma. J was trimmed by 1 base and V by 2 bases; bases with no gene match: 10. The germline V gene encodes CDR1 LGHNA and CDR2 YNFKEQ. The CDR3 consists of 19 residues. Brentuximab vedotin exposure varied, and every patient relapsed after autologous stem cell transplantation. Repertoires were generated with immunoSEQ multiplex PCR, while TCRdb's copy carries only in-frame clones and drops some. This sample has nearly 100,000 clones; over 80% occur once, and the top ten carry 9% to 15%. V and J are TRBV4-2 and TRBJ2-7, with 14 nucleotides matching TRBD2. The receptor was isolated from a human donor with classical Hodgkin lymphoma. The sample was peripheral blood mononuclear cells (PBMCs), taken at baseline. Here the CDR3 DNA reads TGTGCCAGCAGCCAATCGGGACTAGCGGGAGATGGCGTTTCCTACGAGCAGTACTTC. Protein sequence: CASSQSGLAGDGVSYEQYF.